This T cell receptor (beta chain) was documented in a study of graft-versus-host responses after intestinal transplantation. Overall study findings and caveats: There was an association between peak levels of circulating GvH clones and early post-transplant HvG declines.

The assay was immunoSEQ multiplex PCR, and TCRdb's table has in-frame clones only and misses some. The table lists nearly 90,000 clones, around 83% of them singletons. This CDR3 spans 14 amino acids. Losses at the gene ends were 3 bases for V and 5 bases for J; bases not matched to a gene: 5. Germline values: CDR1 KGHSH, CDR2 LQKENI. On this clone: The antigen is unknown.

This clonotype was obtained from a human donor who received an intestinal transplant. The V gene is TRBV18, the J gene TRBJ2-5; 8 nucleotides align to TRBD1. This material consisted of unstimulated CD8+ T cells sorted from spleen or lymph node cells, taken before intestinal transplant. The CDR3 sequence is CASSPKDRDETQYF. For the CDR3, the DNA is TGTGCCAGCTCACCCAAGGACAGGGATGAGACCCAGTACTTC.